The T cell receptor beta chain described here comes from a study of blood T cell repertoires in COVID-19. Study details: Sites across the United States, Italy and Spain contributed samples from acute and convalescent COVID-19. Nucleic acid was either cDNA or gDNA, and it came from T cells, B-cell-depleted T cells, or PBMCs.

Enrolled during active infection, Seattle patients were then followed longitudinally. Notes on this clone: The identical CDR3 is also encoded by other nucleotide sequences in the sample.

Original methodology: Researchers report that nucleated cell counts were estimated from reference gene primer amplification. The table came from immunoSEQ multiplex PCR; TCRdb's copy has only in-frame clones and leaves some out. V and J calls and clone size are those listed in that table; D and trimming were worked out from the DNA. The profile shows approximately 290,000 clones, around 82% of them singletons. Trimming pared 0 bases from V and 0 bases from J, leaving 3 bases between. Germline CDR1 is SGDLS and CDR2 is YYNGEE. The CDR3 spans 13 residues. The sample taken for sequencing was peripheral blood. The V and J genes are TRBV9 and TRBJ1-1; D gene uncertain. This TCR derives from a human donor with COVID-19, enrolled during active disease. The donor label of this sample is uncertain. The CDR3 loop is CASSVDMNTEAFF. Here the CDR3 DNA reads TGTGCCAGCAGCGTAGATATGAACACTGAAGCTTTCTTT.